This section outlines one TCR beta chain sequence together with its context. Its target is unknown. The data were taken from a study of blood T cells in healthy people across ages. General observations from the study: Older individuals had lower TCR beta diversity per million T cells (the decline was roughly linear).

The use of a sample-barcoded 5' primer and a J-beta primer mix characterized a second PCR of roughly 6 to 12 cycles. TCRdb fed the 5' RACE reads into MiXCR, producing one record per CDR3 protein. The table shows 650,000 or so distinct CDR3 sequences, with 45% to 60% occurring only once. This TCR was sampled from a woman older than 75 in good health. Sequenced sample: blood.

In nucleotides, the CDR3 is TGTGCCACCTACCCAGGGGGCGGGGAGCTGTTTTTT. This encodes CATYPGGGELFF. The rearrangement links TRBV12-3 or TRBV12-4 to TRBJ2-2; 7 bases are shared with TRBD1. This CDR3 spans 12 amino acids. V was clipped by 10 bases and J by 7 bases; unmatched bases: 6.